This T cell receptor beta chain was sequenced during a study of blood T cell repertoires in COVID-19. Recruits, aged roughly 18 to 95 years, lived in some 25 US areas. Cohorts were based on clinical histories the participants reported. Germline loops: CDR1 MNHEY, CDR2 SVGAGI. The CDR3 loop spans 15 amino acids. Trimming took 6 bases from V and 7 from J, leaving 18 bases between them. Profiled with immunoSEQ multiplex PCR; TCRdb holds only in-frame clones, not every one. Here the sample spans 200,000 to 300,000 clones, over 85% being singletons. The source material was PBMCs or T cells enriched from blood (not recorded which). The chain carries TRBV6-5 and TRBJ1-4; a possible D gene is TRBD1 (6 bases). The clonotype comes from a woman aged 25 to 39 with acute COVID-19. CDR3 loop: CASSTQRGGVEKLFF. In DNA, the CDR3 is TGTGCCAGCAGCACCCAAAGGGGGGGCGTTGAAAAACTGTTTTTT.